These 22 T cell receptor beta chains were sequenced from one sample in a study of OX40 agonist ivuxolimab in advanced cancers. Sequencing used immunoSEQ multiplex PCR; TCRdb keeps in-frame clones, though not all of them. Of about 91,000 clones listed, approximately 89% are singletons. The sequenced sample was CD4+ or CD8+ T cells sorted from blood, obtained in a trial of the OX40 agonist ivuxolimab. These receptor sequences come from an adult with an advanced solid tumor such as melanoma, head and neck, liver or kidney cancer.

This clone was counted a few times. The rearrangement joins TRBV4-3 to TRBJ2-3; the D gene could be TRBD1 or TRBD2 (5 bases each). The germline V and J ends were trimmed by 3 bases and 8 bases, with 24 bases remaining between them. Germline V gives CDR1 LGHNA, CDR2 YSLEER. This CDR3 has 17 amino acids. CDR3 DNA: TGCGCCAGCAGCCACTCCCCCGGTCGGCAGCCGAGGGGTACGCAGTATTTT. Translating gives CASSHSPGRQPRGTQYF.

This chain uses TRBV6-7 with TRBJ2-7, with D hard to call. TRBV6-7 is marked as an open reading frame, function uncertain. V shed 2 bases and J shed 2 bases, with 16 bases lying between them. The CDR3 contains 16 residues. CDR3 loop: CASSYPERTPPYEQYV. The CDR3 region has the DNA TGTGCCAGCAGTTACCCGGAGAGGACCCCCCCCTACGAGCAGTACGTC.

The V gene is TRBV7-2, the J gene TRBJ1-1; D is unresolved. The CDR3 runs 13 residues. Trimming stripped 3 bases from V and 6 bases from J, with 11 bases between. Germline CDR1 and CDR2: SGHTA and FQGNSA. CDR3: CASSFSWSSEAFF. The CDR3, as DNA: TGTGCCAGCAGCTTTTCGTGGTCGTCTGAAGCTTTCTTT.

As for this clone: In the same sample, other DNA sequences code for this CDR3. CDR3 loop: CASSPTGKAFF. Written as DNA, the CDR3 is TGTGCCAGCAGTCCGACAGGGAAAGCTTTCTTT. V usage is TRBV2 and J usage is TRBJ1-1; 7 bases fit TRBD1. The CDR3 is made up of 11 amino acids. Germline V gene data show CDR1 as SNHLY and CDR2 as FYNNEI. V shed 5 bases and J 9 bases; nucleotides not matched to a gene: 3.

This chain joins TRBV5-1 and TRBJ2-7; TRBD2 is a possible D gene (6 bases). V was clipped by 0 bases and J by 4 bases, with 20 bases between them. The CDR3 has 17 amino acids. Germline CDR1 reads SGHRS; CDR2 reads YFSETQ. The CDR3 sequence: CASSLAPAGSSSYEQYF. In DNA form, the CDR3 reads TGCGCCAGCAGCTTGGCTCCTGCGGGATCATCCTCTTACGAGCAGTACTTC.

The chain recombines TRBV5-1 with TRBJ2-2, with TRBD2 matching over 14 bases. Per the germline V gene, CDR1 is SGHRS and CDR2 is YFSETQ. J was trimmed by 6 bases and V by 4 bases; bases with no gene match: 8. This CDR3 is 17 amino acids long. CDR3 region: CASSVGTSGSRPGELFF. For the CDR3, the DNA is TGCGCCAGCAGCGTTGGGACTAGCGGGAGTCGACCCGGGGAGCTGTTTTTT.

This clone has more than one count but fewer than ten. The chain employs TRBV18 and TRBJ2-7; TRBD2 aligns across 13 bases. Trimming at V came to 6 bases and at J to 5 bases, leaving 7 bases not matched to a gene. Germline V lookup: CDR1 KGHSH, CDR2 LQKENI. The CDR3 has 15 amino acids. CDR3 nucleotides: TGTGCCAGCTCGCGGACTAGCGGGAGACCGGACGAGCAGTACTTC. Translating it yields CASSRTSGRPDEQYF.

The rearrangement links TRBV15 to TRBJ2-7; D remains unclear. The germline V gene has CDR1 LNHNV and CDR2 YYDKDF (reference sequence). V lost 2 bases, J lost 6 bases, and 17 bases lay in between. CDR3 length: 15 amino acids. DNA for the CDR3: TGTGCCACCAGCAGATCACTGGACGGGCTCGGCGAGCAGTACTTC. This encodes CATSRSLDGLGEQYF.

This chain uses TRBV6-1 with TRBJ1-5; no clear D. The CDR3 consists of 12 residues. Per germline, CDR1 MNHNS and CDR2 SASEGT. The ends were cut back, 3 bases at V and 3 bases at J, with 3 bases in the middle. The CDR3 is CASSDPNQPQHF. DNA for the CDR3: TGTGCCAGCAGTGATCCCAATCAGCCCCAGCATTTT.

The chain combines TRBV6-5 with TRBJ2-1, with 7 bases identical to TRBD2. CDR3 length: 14 residues. From germline, CDR1 is MNHEY and CDR2 SVGAGI. J lost 12 bases, V lost 5 bases, and 13 bases had no gene match. In DNA form, the CDR3 reads TGTGCCAGCAGTCCCCGGGAGGTGGCTAGGGTGCAGTTCTTC. Its protein is CASSPREVARVQFF.

The J gene is TRBJ1-1, the V gene TRBV28, with D unresolved. V lost 2 bases, J lost 0 bases, and 13 bases lay in between. Germline V gene sequence: CDR1 MDHEN, CDR2 SYDVKM. The CDR3 sequence is 16 residues long. This CDR3 reads CASSLRSWSLNTEAFF. The CDR3 DNA follows: TGTGCCAGCAGTTTACGTAGCTGGTCATTGAACACTGAAGCTTTCTTT.

The chain is built from TRBV10-1 and TRBJ2-1; 7 bases line up with TRBD1. Germline V gene lookup returns CDR1 WNHNN and CDR2 SYGVQD (reference sequence). The CDR3 has 13 amino acids. V gave up 6 bases and J gave up 9 bases; unmatched junction bases: 8. CDR3 sequence reads: CASRPDRAGEQFF. For the CDR3, the DNA is TGCGCCAGCAGACCAGACAGGGCGGGTGAGCAGTTCTTC.

The chain has TRBV5-5 and TRBJ1-6; weak D call: TRBD1 (5 bases). Germline V gene data show CDR1 as SGHKS and CDR2 as YYEKEE (reference sequence). The length of the CDR3 is 14 residues. Between the trimmed V and J ends, which lost 1 base and 7 bases, there was a span of 9 bases. CDR3 nucleotides: TGTGCCAGCAGCTTGAGGGGATCGAATTCACCCCTCCACTTT. It is translated as CASSLRGSNSPLHF.

V usage is TRBV7-9 and J usage is TRBJ2-5; D may be TRBD1 (6 bases). CDR3 size: 15 residues. V shed 5 bases and J shed 4 bases, with 17 bases lying between them. The germline gives CDR1 SEHNR, CDR2 FQNEAQ (reference sequence). This CDR3 is CASSNSVGGLETQYF. CDR3 sequence (DNA): TGTGCCAGCAGCAACTCGGTAGGGGGTTTAGAGACCCAGTACTTC.

This clone has just a few counts. The rearrangement links TRBV10-2 to TRBJ1-2; D is uncertain. This CDR3 is 12 amino acids long. Looked up from germline, CDR1 is WSHSY and CDR2 is SAAADI. V was cut by 2 bases and J by 2 bases, with 3 bases left in between. The CDR3 sequence: CASSEPNYGYTF. The CDR3 coding sequence is TGCGCCAGCAGTGAGCCGAACTATGGCTACACCTTC.

The genes are TRBV19 and TRBJ1-1, with unresolved D. The CDR3 extends over 15 amino acids. V was cut by 2 bases and J by 1 base, with 11 bases left in between. Germline values: CDR1 LNHDA, CDR2 SQIVND (reference sequence). The CDR3 reads CASSIIGGWNTEAFF. For the CDR3, the DNA is TGTGCCAGTAGTATAATAGGAGGATGGAACACTGAAGCTTTCTTT.

The chain joins TRBV14 to TRBJ2-6; tentatively, D is TRBD1 or TRBD2 (5 bases each). Trimming stripped 3 bases from V and 4 bases from J, with 16 bases between. The CDR3 is made up of 17 amino acids. CDR1 and CDR2 from the germline V gene are SGHDN and FVKESK. The CDR3 sequence is CASSHVGRVSGANVLTF. In nucleotides, the CDR3 is TGTGCCAGCAGCCACGTGGGACGGGTATCCGGGGCCAACGTCCTGACTTTC.

The chain links TRBV7-9 to TRBJ1-4, with D uncertain. The V gene lost 5 bases and the J gene lost 0 bases, with 7 bases spanning the gap. Germline V gene data show CDR1 as SEHNR and CDR2 as FQNEAQ (reference sequence). The CDR3 spans 14 residues. This chain's CDR3 is CASSQTSTNEKLFF. CDR3 bases: TGTGCCAGCAGCCAGACATCAACTAATGAAAAACTGTTTTTT.

As concerns this clone: The same CDR3 can be traced to other DNA sequences in this sample. The rearrangement links TRBV5-1 to TRBJ1-1; 7 positions agree with TRBD1. V lost 2 bases to trimming and J lost 2 bases; unmatched junction nucleotides: 3. Germline values: CDR1 SGHRS, CDR2 YFSETQ. CDR3 length: 14 residues. DNA for the CDR3: TGCGCCAGCAGCTTATACAGGGGCAACACTGAAGCTTTCTTT. This codes for CASSLYRGNTEAFF.

This chain connects TRBV28 to TRBJ2-5; unclear D gene. V gave up 3 bases and J gave up 1 base, with 9 bases separating them. The CDR3 contains 14 residues. The germline V gene has CDR1 MDHEN and CDR2 SYDVKM. The CDR3 sequence is CASSFHLTQETQYF. The CDR3 DNA is TGTGCCAGCAGTTTTCACCTTACCCAAGAGACCCAGTACTTC.

This clone showed up just once. An end of the junction does not agree with germline; a read error may underlie this. The chain has TRBV2 and TRBJ2-5; D is ambiguous. The CDR3 contains 14 residues. Germline V gives CDR1 SNHLY, CDR2 FYNNEI. The CDR3 loop reads CASSDGSPQGTQYF. The CDR3 nucleotides are TGTGCCAGCAGTGATGGTAGCCCCCAAGGGACCCAGTACTTC.

The V gene is TRBV28, the J gene TRBJ2-5; the D is unclear. Trimming shortened V by 4 bases and J by 7 bases, and 10 bases separated the two germline ends. Germline-derived CDR1 and CDR2 are MDHEN and SYDVKM. The CDR3 sequence is 12 residues long. The CDR3 nucleotides are TGTGCCAGCAGTTCGATCCTAGGGACCCAGTACTTC. This translates into CASSSILGTQYF.